This TCR beta chain was captured by sequencing in a study of blood T cell repertoires in COVID-19. Study information: Acute and convalescent COVID-19 specimens originated in the United States, Italy and Spain. In each case, the material was cDNA or gDNA derived from T cells, B-cell-depleted T cells, or PBMCs.

Only one count was recorded for this clone. In the original analysis: Reference gene primer amplification gave nucleated cell count estimates. Produced via immunoSEQ multiplex PCR; TCRdb's table is partial and in-frame only. The V and J calls and the clone size are those of that table, but D and trimming were determined from the DNA. This table has 350,000 to 450,000 clones, around 90% appearing once. Germline lookup yields CDR1 SEHNR and CDR2 FQNEAQ (reference sequence). The trim removed 0 bases at V and 2 bases at J, leaving 8 bases unmatched. The CDR3 length is 18 residues. The sequenced material came from peripheral blood. The TCR originated in a human donor in a cohort sampled during active COVID-19. The chain has TRBV7-9 and TRBJ2-2; 8 bases line up with TRBD1. CDR3 in DNA: TGTGCCAGCAGCTTAGCTCGCAGGGGGCAAGTTAACACCGGGGAGCTGTTTTTT. Protein: CASSLARRGQVNTGELFF.